This T cell receptor beta chain was recovered during a study of cytomegalovirus exposure and HLA in healthy donors. Study outcomes and limitations: An analysis that came later showed most CMV-associated TCR beta chains appearing HLA-restricted. V- and J-gene trimming of TCR beta was linked (in a later analysis) to a missense DCLRE1C variant. Associated with cytomegalovirus, according to the listing, were approximately 160 TCR beta chains.

Losses at the gene ends were 3 bases for V and 0 bases for J; bases not matched to a gene: 2. CDR3 length: 15 residues. Per the germline V gene, CDR1 is SEHNR and CDR2 is FQNEAQ (reference sequence). As regards this clone: Antigen unknown.

The PCR used 60 Vbeta and 13 Jbeta primers. Libraries were prepared by immunoSEQ multiplex PCR; TCRdb keeps only in-frame clonotypes and omits some of them. The profile shows tens of thousands of clones, 60% to 80% of them singletons. The chain links TRBV7-9 to TRBJ1-3, with 7 positions matching TRBD1. The clonotype originates from a woman between 35 and 50 years old in good health and CMV-seropositive. Sequencing used PBMCs. The CDR3 reads CASSLDRSSGNTIYF. DNA for the CDR3: TGTGCCAGCAGCTTGGACAGGAGCTCTGGAAACACCATATATTTT.